What follows are 28 T cell receptor beta chains derived from one specimen sequenced in a study of cytomegalovirus exposure and HLA in healthy donors. The study ran its PCR with 60 Vbeta and 13 Jbeta primers. Some clones are missing from TCRdb's copy, which holds only in-frame ones; the method was immunoSEQ multiplex PCR. The profile shows some 140,000 clones, over 70% of them singletons. Sequencing used PBMCs. The receptors were sampled from a man aged 30-40 years in good health and CMV-seronegative.

V usage is TRBV4-2 and J usage is TRBJ2-7; TRBD2 is a possible D gene (6 bases). The CDR3 runs 15 residues. Germline CDR1 LGHNA, CDR2 YNFKEQ. Between the trimmed V and J ends, which lost 4 bases and 1 base, there was a span of 14 bases. The CDR3 is CASSPERASSYEQYF. CDR3 nucleotide sequence: TGTGCCAGCAGCCCGGAGCGGGCCTCTTCCTACGAGCAGTACTTC.

The chain links TRBV27 to TRBJ1-1; TRBD1 aligns across 8 bases. The junction had 5 bases not matched to a gene; V was cut back by 5 bases and J by 0 bases. The CDR3 has 15 amino acids. Germline CDR1 and CDR2: MNHEY and SMNVEV (reference sequence). CDR3 sequence reads: CASSDRGPLNTEAFF. CDR3 DNA: TGTGCCAGCAGTGACAGGGGTCCCCTGAACACTGAAGCTTTCTTT.

The J gene is TRBJ2-2, the V gene TRBV18, with 11 nucleotides matching TRBD2. J was trimmed by 8 bases and V by 3 bases; bases with no gene match: 5. This CDR3 is 15 amino acids long. Germline CDR1 KGHSH, CDR2 LQKENI. In nucleotides, the CDR3 is TGTGCCAGCTCACCGCAGACTAGCGGGAATGGGGAGCTGTTTTTT. Translating it yields CASSPQTSGNGELFF.

This chain connects TRBV19 to TRBJ1-5, with TRBD1 matching over 9 bases. The germline gives CDR1 LNHDA, CDR2 SQIVND (reference sequence). The trim removed 11 bases at V and 7 bases at J, leaving 6 bases unmatched. This CDR3 is 12 amino acids long. The CDR3 nucleotides are TGTGCCTGCACAGGGGGCTTCCAGCCCCAGCATTTT. Translated: CACTGGFQPQHF.

V and J are TRBV2 and TRBJ2-7, with D perhaps TRBD1 (5 bases). V was pared by 6 bases and J by 2 bases, with 11 bases between. In germline, CDR1 is SNHLY, CDR2 FYNNEI. CDR3 length: 13 residues. This chain's CDR3 is CASRVDSTYEQYF. The CDR3 DNA sequence: TGTGCCAGCAGGGTCGACAGTACCTACGAGCAGTACTTC.

This chain joins TRBV28 and TRBJ2-7; 7 positions match TRBD2. This CDR3 spans 14 amino acids. With V trimmed by 7 bases and J by 0 bases, 6 bases remained unmatched. CDR1 MDHEN and CDR2 SYDVKM come from the germline V gene. The CDR3 region is CASKGERGSYEQYF. CDR3 bases: TGTGCCAGCAAGGGCGAGCGGGGCTCCTACGAGCAGTACTTC.

The CDR3 DNA reads TGTGCCAGCAGTGAAGAACCCTATACGACCCAGTACTTC. Translating gives CASSEEPYTTQYF. The rearrangement links TRBV6-1 to TRBJ2-5; no definite D call. Trimming took 1 base from V and 7 from J, leaving 10 bases between them. Germline V CDR1 and CDR2: MNHNS, SASEGT. CDR3 length: 13 amino acids.

This clone has just a few counts. The V gene is TRBV6-5, the J gene TRBJ1-2; D not certain. This CDR3 spans 13 amino acids. CDR1 MNHEY and CDR2 SVGAGI come from the germline V gene. Trimming stripped 0 bases from V and 3 bases from J, with 5 bases between. CDR3 DNA sequence: TGTGCCAGCAGTTACTCTGCAGACTATGGCTACACCTTC. This gives the protein CASSYSADYGYTF.

V and J are TRBV5-4 and TRBJ2-1; a possible D gene is TRBD2 (7 bases). Germline CDR1 reads SGHNT; CDR2 reads YYREEE (reference sequence). The CDR3 sequence is 14 residues long. V was pared by 3 bases and J by 8 bases, with 15 bases between. The CDR3 is CASSSKTGGYEQFF. The DNA of the CDR3 is TGTGCCAGCAGCTCAAAAACGGGGGGCTATGAGCAGTTCTTC.

Points on this clone: In the same sample, other DNA sequences code for this CDR3. This chain uses TRBV18 with TRBJ2-3; TRBD2 is a possible D gene (6 bases). Germline assignment: CDR1 KGHSH and CDR2 LQKENI. The V and J ends lost 2 bases and 3 bases respectively, with 9 bases between them. The CDR3 spans 14 residues. The CDR3 bases are TGTGCCAGCTCACCAACCGCGGGGACAGATACGCAGTATTTT. The encoded protein is CASSPTAGTDTQYF.

The chain couples TRBV10-3 to TRBJ2-7; 12 bases are shared with TRBD1. The germline CDR1 and CDR2 sequences are ENHRY and SYGVKD. V shed 2 bases and J 6 bases; nucleotides not matched to a gene: 14. This CDR3 has 18 amino acids. This CDR3 reads CAISETGQGALPFSEQYF. Written as DNA, the CDR3 is TGTGCCATCAGTGAGACGGGACAGGGGGCGCTCCCCTTCTCCGAGCAGTACTTC.

V is TRBV7-9 and J is TRBJ1-6; no reliable D call. CDR1 and CDR2 (germline): SEHNR, FQNEAQ (reference sequence). With 5 bases removed from V and 0 bases from J, the gap between germline ends came to 11 bases. The CDR3 totals 16 residues. This CDR3 reads CASSGLKSSYNSPLHF. The CDR3, as DNA: TGTGCCAGCAGCGGACTGAAGAGCTCCTATAATTCACCCCTCCACTTT.

Worth noting for this clone: A read error may produce the germline difference seen at one junction end. This same CDR3 is encoded by further DNA sequences in the sample. The rearrangement joins TRBV20-1 to TRBJ2-3; D remains ambiguous. Germline V gene sequence: CDR1 DFQATT, CDR2 SNEGSKA (reference sequence). The CDR3 sequence is 10 residues long. The CDR3 sequence is CSAQKDTQYF. In DNA form, the CDR3 reads TGCAGTGCGCAGAAAGATACGCAGTACTTT.

The chain links TRBV6-5 to TRBJ1-3, with D maybe TRBD1 (5 bases). Trimming took off 2 bases at V and 6 bases at J, with 8 bases between the two ends. The length of the CDR3 is 13 residues. Germline V gives CDR1 MNHEY, CDR2 SVGAGI. The CDR3 spells CASSYQGANTIYF. CDR3 nucleotide sequence: TGTGCCAGCAGTTACCAGGGTGCAAACACCATATATTTT.

Worth noting for this clone: One end of the junction is discordant with germline, which a read error may explain. This rearrangement joins TRBV7-9 to TRBJ1-2; D not resolved. This CDR3 comprises 14 residues. Germline V gives CDR1 SEHNR, CDR2 FQNEAQ (reference sequence). The CDR3, as DNA: TGTGCCAGCACCTTAGCCCCACTTACTTATGGCTACACCTTC. Protein sequence: CASTLAPLTYGYTF.

The V and J genes are TRBV9 and TRBJ2-1; D possibly corresponds to TRBD2 (5 bases). Trimming left V 0 bases short and J 5 bases short, with 18 bases between. The CDR3 length is 17 residues. The germline V gene has CDR1 SGDLS and CDR2 YYNGEE. CDR3 DNA: TGTGCCAGCAGCGTAGGAGGTAGCGTCCATTTCAACAATGAGCAGTTCTTC. Its translation: CASSVGGSVHFNNEQFF.

This clone was detected a few times. V and J are TRBV28 and TRBJ1-1, with D possibly matching TRBD1 (5 bases). V lost 7 bases and J lost 5, with 11 bases in between. The germline V gene has CDR1 MDHEN and CDR2 SYDVKM. The CDR3 consists of 12 residues. The CDR3 spells CASTVQGTEAFF. In nucleotides, the CDR3 is TGTGCCAGCACCGTTCAGGGAACTGAAGCTTTCTTT.

The V and J genes are TRBV6-1 and TRBJ2-7; D call uncertain. CDR1 is MNHNS, CDR2 SASEGT, per germline. This CDR3 is 12 amino acids long. V was pared by 3 bases and J by 0 bases, with 3 bases between. The CDR3 sequence: CASSDSSYEQYF. For the CDR3, the DNA is TGTGCCAGCAGTGACAGCTCCTACGAGCAGTACTTC.

The chain couples TRBV5-6 to TRBJ2-4, with a tentative D call TRBD1 (5 bases). This CDR3 comprises 17 residues. CDR1 is SGHDT and CDR2 is YYEEEE in the germline V gene. Trimming took off 0 bases at V and 6 bases at J, with 19 bases between the two ends. CDR3 sequence: CASSLVWRQSATNIQYF. The CDR3 DNA follows: TGTGCCAGCAGCTTGGTGTGGCGACAGTCCGCGACAAACATTCAGTACTTC.

The rearrangement joins TRBV28 to TRBJ2-1, with 11 bases fitting TRBD2. CDR1 and CDR2 from the germline V gene are MDHEN and SYDVKM. This CDR3 region has 16 residues. V lost 1 base, J lost 2 bases, and 1 base stayed unmatched. CDR3 amino acids: CASSLLTSGTYNEQFF. Written as DNA, the CDR3 is TGTGCCAGCAGTTTATTGACTAGCGGGACCTACAATGAGCAGTTCTTC.

The chain has TRBV7-2 and TRBJ2-5, with 8 bases fitting TRBD2. With V trimmed by 1 base and J by 4 bases, 11 bases remained unmatched. Germline V gene lookup returns CDR1 SGHTA and CDR2 FQGNSA. This CDR3 has 17 residues. The CDR3: CASSLGILGRAGETQYF. The CDR3 nucleotides are TGTGCCAGCAGCTTAGGTATTCTCGGGAGGGCCGGAGAGACCCAGTACTTC.

The chain recombines TRBV5-8 with TRBJ2-3; 9 bases map to TRBD1. CDR1 SGHTS and CDR2 YDEGEE come from the germline V gene. After removal of 2 bases from V and 3 bases from J, the junction contained 1 base not matched to a gene. The CDR3 loop spans 14 amino acids. CDR3 loop: CASSFDRGTDTQYF. The DNA of the CDR3 is TGTGCCAGCAGCTTCGACAGGGGGACAGATACGCAGTATTTT.

Here the CDR3 reads CASSSQREVSTDTQYF. CDR3 nucleotide sequence: TGTGCCAGCAGTTCCCAGCGGGAGGTCAGCACAGATACGCAGTATTTT. The chain employs TRBV28 and TRBJ2-3; 9 bases fit TRBD2. Germline V gene sequence: CDR1 MDHEN, CDR2 SYDVKM. V lost 4 bases and J lost 0; bases outside the gene matches: 5. This CDR3 is built from 16 residues.

This clone was seen a single time. J is TRBJ1-2 and V is TRBV5-8; TRBD1 matches at 7 bases. Germline trimming cut 4 bases from V and 5 bases from J; bases unmatched to any gene: 5. CDR1 is SGHTS, CDR2 YDEGEE, per germline. There are 13 residues in the CDR3. The CDR3 protein is CASSVTGEYGYTF. Here the CDR3 DNA reads TGTGCCAGCAGCGTTACAGGGGAGTATGGCTACACCTTC.

This clone was seen once. The chain is built from TRBV5-4 and TRBJ2-7, with 16 bases fitting TRBD2. With V trimmed by 2 bases and J by 7 bases, 15 bases remained unmatched. Germline V gene sequence: CDR1 SGHNT, CDR2 YYREEE (reference sequence). This CDR3 spans 19 amino acids. The CDR3 nucleotides read TGTGCCAGCAGCTTCACCTATACCCCCGGGACTAGCGGGAGGGGGGAGCAGTACTTC. Its protein is CASSFTYTPGTSGRGEQYF.

This sequence joins TRBV10-3 and TRBJ1-2; 7 bases align to TRBD1. CDR1 and CDR2 (germline): ENHRY, SYGVKD. With 3 bases clipped from V and 6 bases from J, the junction kept 7 bases outside the gene matches. CDR3 length: 14 amino acids. The CDR3 coding sequence is TGTGCCATCAGTGATCCGACAGGGTGGAATGGCTACACCTTC. Translated: CAISDPTGWNGYTF.

The CDR3 protein is CASSSSTYSGANVLTF. The CDR3 nucleotides are TGTGCCAGCAGCTCCTCTACTTACTCTGGGGCCAACGTCCTGACTTTC. V is TRBV5-4 and J is TRBJ2-6, with no clear D. The germline V gene encodes CDR1 SGHNT and CDR2 YYREEE (reference sequence). The CDR3 is made up of 16 amino acids. The V end lost 3 bases, the J end lost 0 bases, and 10 bases lay between the germline ends.

The chain links TRBV19 to TRBJ1-2, with unresolved D. The CDR3 extends over 13 amino acids. From germline, CDR1 is LNHDA and CDR2 SQIVND (reference sequence). V was trimmed by 9 bases and J by 3 bases, leaving 14 bases between them. The CDR3 nucleotides read TGTGCCAGCGGCGGGCTTTTTGACTATGGCTACACCTTC. It is translated as CASGGLFDYGYTF. Looking up the rest from reference TRBV19 and TRBJ1-2 gives the full variable domain: DGGITQSPKYLFRKEGQNVTLSCEQNLNHDAMYWYRQDPGQGLRLIYYSQIVNDFQKGDIAEGYSVSREKKESFPLTVTSAQKNPTAFYLCASGGLFDYGYTFGSGTRLTVV.